The entry that follows covers one T cell receptor (beta chain) sequence. This same CDR3 is encoded by further DNA sequences in the sample. The method was immunoSEQ multiplex PCR; TCRdb's version includes in-frame clones alone and lacks a portion of them. The table records a few hundred thousand clones, 95% to 98% of them present only once. The sample comes from a study of shared clonotypes between healthy human individuals. Trimming left V 4 bases short and J 4 bases short, with 4 bases between. The CDR3 runs 10 residues. Germline CDR1 SQVTM, CDR2 ANQGSEA. The V gene is TRBV29-1, the J gene TRBJ1-1; D is uncertain. The sample was naive CD4+ T cells sorted from blood. Subset: CD45RA+ positively selected. This sequence originates from a woman in her twenties or thirties in good health. DNA for the CDR3: TGCAGCGTTGCTGGCACTGAAGCTTTCTTT. It yields the protein CSVAGTEAFF.